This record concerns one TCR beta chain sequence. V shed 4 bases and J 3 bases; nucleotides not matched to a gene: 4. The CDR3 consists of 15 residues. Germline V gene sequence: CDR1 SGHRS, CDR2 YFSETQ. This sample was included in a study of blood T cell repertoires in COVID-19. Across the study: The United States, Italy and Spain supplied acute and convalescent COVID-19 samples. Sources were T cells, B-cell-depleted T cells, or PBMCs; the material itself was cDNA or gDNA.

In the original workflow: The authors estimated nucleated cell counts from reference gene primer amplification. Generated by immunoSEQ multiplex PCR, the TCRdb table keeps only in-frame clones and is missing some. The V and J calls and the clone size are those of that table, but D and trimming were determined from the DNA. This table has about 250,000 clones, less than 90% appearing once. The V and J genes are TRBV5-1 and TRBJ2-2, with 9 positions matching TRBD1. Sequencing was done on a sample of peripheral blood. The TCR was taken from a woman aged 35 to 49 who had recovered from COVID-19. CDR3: CASSIWTGDTGELFF. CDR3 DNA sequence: TGCGCCAGCAGCATATGGACAGGGGACACCGGGGAGCTGTTTTTT.